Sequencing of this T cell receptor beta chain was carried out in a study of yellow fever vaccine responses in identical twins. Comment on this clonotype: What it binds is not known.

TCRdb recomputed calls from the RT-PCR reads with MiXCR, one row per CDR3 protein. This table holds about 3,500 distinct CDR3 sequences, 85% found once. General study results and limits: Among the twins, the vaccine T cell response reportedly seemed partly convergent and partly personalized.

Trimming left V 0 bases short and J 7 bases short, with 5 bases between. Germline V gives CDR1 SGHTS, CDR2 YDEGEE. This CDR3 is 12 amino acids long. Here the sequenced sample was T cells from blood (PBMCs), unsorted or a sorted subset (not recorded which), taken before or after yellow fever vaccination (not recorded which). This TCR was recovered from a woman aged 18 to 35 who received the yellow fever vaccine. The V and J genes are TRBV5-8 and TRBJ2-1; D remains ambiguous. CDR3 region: CASSLDLNEQFF. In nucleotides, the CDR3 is TGTGCCAGCAGCTTGGATCTTAATGAGCAGTTCTTC.